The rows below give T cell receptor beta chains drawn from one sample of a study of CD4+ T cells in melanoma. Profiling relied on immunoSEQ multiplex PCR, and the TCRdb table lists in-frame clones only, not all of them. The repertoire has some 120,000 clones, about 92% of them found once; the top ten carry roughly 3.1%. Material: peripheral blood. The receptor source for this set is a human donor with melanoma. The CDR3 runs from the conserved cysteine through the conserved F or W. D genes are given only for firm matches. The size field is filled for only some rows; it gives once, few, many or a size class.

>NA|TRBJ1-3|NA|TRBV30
TGTGCCTGGCAGGGGAACTCTGGAAACACCATATATTTT
CAWQGNSGNTIYF
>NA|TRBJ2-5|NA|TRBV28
TGTGCCAGCAGGTGGGCTAGCGCTCAAGAGACCCAGTACTTC
CASRWASAQETQYF
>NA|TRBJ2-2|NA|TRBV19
TGTGCCAGTAGTATAAAGGGGGGGGCCTACACCGGGGAGCTGTTTTTT
CASSIKGGAYTGELFF
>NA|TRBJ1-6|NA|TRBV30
TGTGCCTGGAGTGTACGCTTGGGGGCGCAGTATAATTCACCCCTCCACTTT
CAWSVRLGAQYNSPLHF
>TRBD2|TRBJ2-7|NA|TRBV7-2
TGTGCCACCTCGGGGGGGCCCTCCTACGAGCAGTACTTC
CATSGGPSYEQYF
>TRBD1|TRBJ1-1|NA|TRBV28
TGTGCCCACAGGGACAGAACTTACACTGAAGCTTTCTTT
CAHRDRTYTEAFF
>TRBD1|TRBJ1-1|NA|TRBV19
TGTGCCAGTAGTGCCGGGACAGGGAAAGCTTTGAACACTGAAGCTTTCTTT
CASSAGTGKALNTEAFF
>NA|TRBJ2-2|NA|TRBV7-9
TGTGCCAGCAGCTTCCCCACACTAGCCATGAACACCGGGGAGCTGTTTTTT
CASSFPTLAMNTGELFF
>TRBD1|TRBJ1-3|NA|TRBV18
TGTGCCAGCTCACCCACCGGGACAGGGCCTGGAAACACCATATATTTT
CASSPTGTGPGNTIYF
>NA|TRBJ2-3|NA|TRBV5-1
TGCGCCAGCAGCCCGGAGGGGCGGGGAGTAGATACGCAGTATTTT
CASSPEGRGVDTQYF
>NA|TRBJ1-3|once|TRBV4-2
TGTGCCAGCGGCCTCCGGACAACTGGAAACACCATATATTTT
CASGLRTTGNTIYF
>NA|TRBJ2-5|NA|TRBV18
TGTGCCAGCTCACCACCGGAAGAGACCCAGTACTTC
CASSPPEETQYF
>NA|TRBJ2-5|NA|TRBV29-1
TGCAGCGTTGACACAGGAGGTGGGGAGACCCAGTACTTC
CSVDTGGGETQYF
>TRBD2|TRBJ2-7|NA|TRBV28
TGTGCCAGCATCTCAGGGACTGCGCGGGGGGAGCAGTACTTC
CASISGTARGEQYF
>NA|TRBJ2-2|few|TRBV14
TGTGCCAGCAGCCAATCAGGCGTTACCACCGGGGAGCTGTTTTTT
CASSQSGVTTGELFF
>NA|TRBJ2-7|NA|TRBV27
TGTGCCAGCAGGTCTCTCGCGGGGGCATCCTACGAGCAGTACTTC
CASRSLAGASYEQYF
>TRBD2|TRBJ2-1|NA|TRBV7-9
TGTGCCAGCAGACTAGCGGGGGACAATGAGCAGTTCTTC
CASRLAGDNEQFF
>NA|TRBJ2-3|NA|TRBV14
TGTGCCAGCAGCGTAGTCGGGGGCACAGATACGCAGTATTTT
CASSVVGGTDTQYF
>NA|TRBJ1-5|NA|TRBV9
TGTGCCAGCAGCGTAGGGGCAGATCAGCCCCAGCATTTT
CASSVGADQPQHF
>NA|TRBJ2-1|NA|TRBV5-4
TGTGCCAGCAGCCCCGGGGGGCCCTACAATGAGCAGTTCTTC
CASSPGGPYNEQFF
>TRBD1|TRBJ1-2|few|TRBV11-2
TGTGCCAGCAGCCAAAGGGACAGGGAGGGAGGCTACACCTTC
CASSQRDREGGYTF
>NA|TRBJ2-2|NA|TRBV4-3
TGCGCCAGCAGCCAAGACGGGGCCAGCAACACCGGGGAGCTGTTTTTT
CASSQDGASNTGELFF
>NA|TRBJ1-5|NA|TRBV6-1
TGTGCCAGCAGTGAGGGCAGTTATAGCAATCAGCCCCAGCATTTT
CASSEGSYSNQPQHF
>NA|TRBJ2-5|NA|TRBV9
TGTGCCAGCAGCCTCACCAGGACTCAGGGGACCCAGTACTTC
CASSLTRTQGTQYF
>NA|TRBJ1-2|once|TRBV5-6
TGTGCCAGCAGCTTGGGGGGGCGGAATGGCTACACCTTC
CASSLGGRNGYTF